The rows below give T cell receptor beta chains drawn from one sample of a study of CD8+CD57+ T cells in acquired aplastic anemia. TCRdb independently ran MiXCR on the reads; one entry per CDR3 protein. The table records about 220,000 distinct CDR3 sequences, 34% of them present only once. The material sequenced was sorted CD4+, CD8+, or CD8+CD57+ T cells (not recorded which) from PBMCs. The receptors here all came from a human donor in good health, serving as a control. Both conserved end residues are part of each CDR3. The D gene is left open where the match is weak.

d_call v_call cdr3_aa
. TRBV5-5 CASSVGAAWNTIYF
TRBD2 TRBV2 CASSEGASSGRARETQYF
. TRBV29-1 CSVEQGQSNYGYTF
TRBD2 TRBV20-1 CSATAGDQETQYF
TRBD1 TRBV7-9 CASSSLPGQGLSRTEAFF
. TRBV7-9 CASSFTEAFF
TRBD1 TRBV15 CATSSLGQGAEAFF
. TRBV2 CASKGWDTEAFF
. TRBV12-3/TRBV12-4 CASKRLANTGELFF
. TRBV5-1 CASTDPGTLYGYTF
. TRBV19 CASSPDRRGGYTF
TRBD1 TRBV9 CASSVGMGQTEDVAFF
TRBD2 TRBV2 CATSGSGETQYF
TRBD1 TRBV10-3 CASSDTRGSIETQYF
TRBD2 TRBV20-1 CSARGTSGSGEQFF
. TRBV3-1 CASSQGGTGTEAFF
. TRBV7-2 CASTQGRVSYEQYF
. TRBV4-1 CASSQDLAGVMVRSSGNTIYF
. TRBV7-9 CASSLGGYAGNTIYF
TRBD1 TRBV29-1 CSGGQASTEAFF
. TRBV2 CASSDGRSLLNEKLFF
TRBD1 TRBV6-1 CASSAHTGTEDQPQHF
. TRBV20-1 CSAKEPVVNTEAFF
. TRBV25-1 CASSELNTEAFF
TRBD2 TRBV29-1 CSVVGGLAGGKEQYF
TRBD2 TRBV19 CASSTNSGRYNEQFF
. TRBV20-1 CSARSSLASPLDTQYF
. TRBV9 CASSVGNGRSYGYTF
TRBD1 TRBV9 CASSELTGSGEQFF
. TRBV7-8 CASSLTPGTQGETQYF
TRBD1 TRBV6-1 CASSLPGQGRFAPQHF
. TRBV27 CASTPTGRDQPQHF
. TRBV7-9 CASMQETQYF
. TRBV25-1 CASSESGVGQTDNTGELFF
TRBD1 TRBV20-1 CSASRGTGGESPLHF
. TRBV7-9 CASSFKGFRGLNTEAFF
TRBD1 TRBV11-1 CASSLNIPGQGARDYTF
TRBD2 TRBV5-1 CASSLASVAGGSTDTQYF
TRBD2 TRBV29-1 CSAGAGGLTDTQYF
. TRBV7-9 CASSSMGATEAFF
TRBD2 TRBV20-1 CSARLGLAGYYEQYF
TRBD1 TRBV19 CASSKTGTNQETQYF
TRBD2 TRBV11-2 CASGSHLYEQYF
. TRBV10-2 CASRGAGTDTQYF
. TRBV5-1 CASTPLPRGMGTSSPLHF
. TRBV2 CASSDFGGVGNEQFF
. TRBV15 CATGSGPYEQYF
. TRBV5-5 CASNRGLRETQYF
TRBD2 TRBV11-2 CASSLLGSGGAANEQFF
. TRBV24-1 CATSDPLSGNTDTQYF
TRBD1 TRBV5-1 CASSLTRGQDYGYTF
. TRBV3-1 CASSPGTRDTDTQYF
. TRBV2 CASSEGTAYNEQFF
TRBD1 TRBV2 CARTGTGQETQYF
. TRBV30 CALTPPTGRLTEAFF
TRBD1 TRBV4-1 CASGQAYRGQLNEQFF
TRBD1 TRBV12-3/TRBV12-4 CASSLGQLNTEAFF